This TCR beta chain was recorded in a study of cytomegalovirus exposure and HLA in healthy donors. Whole-study context: Of all 380 or so donors who were genotyped, 80% to 85% belonged to the Caucasian-associated ancestry cluster.

In nominal health when sampled, donors likely had unrecorded immune exposures nonetheless. With 60 Vbeta and 13 Jbeta primers, the PCR was carried out. Some clones are missing from TCRdb's copy, which holds only in-frame ones; the method was immunoSEQ multiplex PCR. The sample consists of more than 90,000 clones, under 85% of them appearing once. Findings and caveats of the study: Reports described diagnosis of cytomegalovirus status by the classifier as highly specific and sensitive. A later analysis revealed that TCR association rates differed between HLA loci, peaking at DRB1 and bottoming out at HLA-C.

About this clone: Its antigen remains unidentified.

The CDR3 spans 17 residues. CDR1 is ENHRY, CDR2 SYGVKD, per germline. J lost 0 bases, V lost 0 bases, and 3 bases had no gene match. The TCR sequence derives from a woman in her forties in good health and CMV-seropositive. The V call is TRBV10-3, the J call TRBJ2-3; TRBD2 matches at 10 bases. The source material was PBMCs. DNA for the CDR3: TGTGCCATCAGTGAGTCGGGACTAGCGCCTAGCACAGATACGCAGTATTTT. It specifies CAISESGLAPSTDTQYF.